This is a list of T cell receptor beta chains from one sample in a study of T cells after somatic rescue of genetic block. Only in-frame clones appear in the TCRdb table, and some are missing; sequencing was by immunoSEQ multiplex PCR. The top ten hold approximately 1.5% of the sample, which has under 150,000 clones, approximately 90% seen once. Sequenced material: peripheral blood mononuclear cells (PBMCs). The receptors come from a woman in her late teens or twenties. Both conserved end residues are part of each CDR3. The D gene is left open where the match is weak. Expanded clones are given a class, and other clones once, few, many or no size at all.

D | J | size | V | CDR3 | DNA
TRBD1 | TRBJ1-3 | NA | TRBV7-8 | CASSLWGQGSSGNTIYF | TGTGCCAGCAGCTTATGGGGACAGGGGAGCTCTGGAAACACCATATATTTT
NA | TRBJ1-4 | few | TRBV5-8 | CASSGGTGRTNEKLFF | TGTGCCAGCAGCGGTGGGACTGGACGAACTAATGAAAAACTGTTTTTT
NA | TRBJ1-3 | NA | TRBV30 | CAWSGNSGNTIYF | TGTGCCTGGAGTGGGAACTCTGGAAACACCATATATTTT
TRBD1 | TRBJ1-5 | NA | TRBV7-6 | CASSGPGQGLQPQHF | TGTGCCAGCAGCGGACCGGGACAGGGTCTTCAGCCCCAGCATTTT
NA | TRBJ1-2 | NA | TRBV28 | CASRSRQVYYGYTF | TGTGCCAGCAGATCCCGACAGGTCTACTATGGCTACACCTTC
NA | TRBJ2-5 | NA | TRBV28 | CASIRDPQETQYF | TGTGCCAGCATAAGGGATCCCCAAGAGACCCAGTACTTC
NA | TRBJ1-1 | NA | TRBV19 | CASSWAMNTEAFF | TGTGCCAGCAGCTGGGCCATGAACACTGAAGCTTTCTTT
NA | TRBJ2-6 | NA | TRBV7-2 | CASSLRHSGANVLTF | TGTGCCAGCAGCTTAAGACACTCTGGGGCCAACGTCCTGACTTTC
NA | TRBJ1-5 | NA | TRBV7-9 | CASSLGNQPQHF | TGTGCCAGCAGCTTAGGCAATCAGCCCCAGCATTTT
TRBD1 | TRBJ1-2 | once | TRBV4-3 | CASSHSGTAYYGYTF | TGCGCCAGCAGCCACAGTGGGACAGCATATTATGGCTACACCTTC
NA | TRBJ2-2 | NA | TRBV19 | CASSIRDVESGELFF | TGTGCCAGTAGTATAAGGGACGTGGAATCCGGGGAGCTGTTTTTT
NA | TRBJ2-1 | NA | TRBV28 | CASSSTGYEQFF | TGTGCCAGCAGCTCGACGGGGTATGAGCAGTTCTTC
NA | TRBJ2-2 | NA | TRBV5-1 | CASSLHRDIENTGELFF | TGCGCCAGCAGCTTGCACCGGGACATAGAGAACACCGGGGAGCTGTTTTTT
NA | TRBJ1-2 | few | TRBV29-1 | CSVGARDGYTF | TGCAGCGTGGGAGCACGCGATGGCTACACCTTC
TRBD1 | TRBJ1-1 | NA | TRBV9 | CASSVTGGRTEAFF | TGTGCCAGCAGCGTGACAGGGGGAAGGACTGAAGCTTTCTTT
NA | TRBJ2-5 | NA | TRBV30 | CAWSGPQETQYF | TGTGCCTGGAGTGGGCCTCAAGAGACCCAGTACTTC
NA | TRBJ1-4 | NA | TRBV23-1 | CASTRADFYRGFNEKLFF | TGCGCCAGCACCCGAGCCGACTTCTACCGGGGCTTTAATGAAAAACTGTTTTTT
TRBD1 | TRBJ1-2 | NA | TRBV5-1 | CASSLERGQGGYTF | TGCGCCAGCAGCTTGGAAAGGGGGCAAGGTGGCTACACCTTC
NA | TRBJ2-2 | few | TRBV6-4 | CASSDLHTNTGELFF | TGTGCCAGCAGTGACCTGCACACGAACACCGGGGAGCTGTTTTTT
NA | TRBJ2-3 | NA | TRBV30 | CAWIVGRGTDTQYF | TGTGCCTGGATAGTAGGTCGCGGCACAGATACGCAGTATTTT
NA | TRBJ1-4 | NA | TRBV6-1 | CATFPAAATNEKLFF | TGTGCCACATTTCCCGCGGCTGCAACTAATGAAAAACTGTTTTTT
TRBD2 | TRBJ2-2 | once | TRBV10-3 | CAIRPARGGGELFF | TGTGCCATCAGGCCCGCCCGGGGGGGTGGGGAGCTGTTTTTT
TRBD2 | TRBJ2-2 | NA | TRBV5-4 | CASSLTAGGSTGELFF | TGTGCCAGCAGCTTGACAGCGGGGGGCTCCACCGGGGAGCTGTTTTTT
TRBD2 | TRBJ2-7 | NA | TRBV7-8 | CASSVAGQNYEQYF | TGTGCCAGCAGTGTAGCGGGGCAGAACTACGAGCAGTACTTC
NA | TRBJ2-5 | NA | TRBV20-1 | CSARWGKTQYF | TGCAGTGCTAGGTGGGGGAAGACCCAGTACTTC
NA | TRBJ2-2 | NA | TRBV7-6 | CASSSRQSANTGELFF | TGTGCCAGCAGCTCCCGACAGAGCGCGAACACCGGGGAGCTGTTTTTT
TRBD1 | TRBJ2-1 | once | TRBV5-4 | CASRRQGAVNNEQFF | TGTGCCAGCAGGCGACAGGGGGCGGTCAACAATGAGCAGTTCTTC
TRBD1 | TRBJ1-6 | NA | TRBV6-1 | CASSRTGFDSPLHF | TGTGCCAGCAGCCGGACAGGGTTTGATTCACCCCTCCACTTT
NA | TRBJ1-4 | once | TRBV6-6 | CASIRGGATNEKLFF | TGTGCCAGCATCCGGGGCGGAGCAACTAATGAAAAACTGTTTTTT
NA | TRBJ1-1 | NA | TRBV5-1 | CASSPRGTFTEAFF | TGCGCCAGCAGCCCCAGGGGTACGTTCACTGAAGCTTTCTTT
NA | TRBJ1-3 | NA | TRBV19 | CASNPGTGNTIYF | TGTGCCAGTAACCCAGGAACTGGAAACACCATATATTTT
NA | TRBJ1-2 | NA | TRBV7-9 | CASSLVGAARNYGYTF | TGTGCCAGCAGCTTAGTTGGTGCAGCCCGTAACTATGGCTACACCTTC
NA | TRBJ2-3 | NA | TRBV11-2 | CASSFSSEGPDTQYF | TGTGCCAGCAGCTTTTCAAGCGAGGGCCCAGATACGCAGTATTTT
TRBD1 | TRBJ2-6 | NA | TRBV2 | CASSGTGAGANVLTF | TGTGCCAGCAGCGGGACAGGGGCTGGGGCCAACGTCCTGACTTTC
TRBD2 | TRBJ2-5 | NA | TRBV6-6 | CASKTSGGETQYF | TGTGCCAGCAAGACTAGCGGGGGAGAGACCCAGTACTTC
NA | TRBJ1-5 | NA | TRBV5-6 | CASSLGSGVGGNQPQHF | TGTGCCAGCAGCTTGGGGTCAGGGGTCGGGGGCAATCAGCCCCAGCATTTT
TRBD1 | TRBJ1-3 | once | TRBV28 | CASRVPPGQGAEGNTIYF | TGTGCCAGCAGAGTACCCCCGGGACAGGGGGCCGAAGGAAACACCATATATTTT
NA | TRBJ2-7 | NA | TRBV30 | CAWRGRGGKGYEQYF | TGTGCCTGGAGGGGCAGGGGGGGAAAAGGCTACGAGCAGTACTTC
TRBD2 | TRBJ2-7 | NA | TRBV10-2 | CAAGLAGNSYEQYF | TGCGCCGCAGGGCTAGCGGGGAACTCCTACGAGCAGTACTTC
NA | TRBJ2-1 | once | TRBV6-1 | CASSVGNNEQFF | TGTGCCAGCAGTGTGGGGAACAATGAGCAGTTCTTC
NA | TRBJ1-1 | NA | TRBV6-1 | CASGTEVLNTEAFF | TGTGCCAGCGGAACAGAGGTGTTGAACACTGAAGCTTTCTTT
NA | TRBJ1-1 | few | TRBV5-1 | CASSLSGGNTEAFF | TGCGCCAGCAGCTTGTCCGGAGGGAACACTGAAGCTTTCTTT
NA | TRBJ2-6 | NA | TRBV18 | CASSPNLSGANVLTF | TGTGCCAGCTCACCAAACCTCTCTGGGGCCAACGTCCTGACTTTC
TRBD1 | TRBJ1-4 | once | TRBV7-9 | CASSSGGTTGFHEKLFF | TGTGCCAGCAGCTCAGGGGGGACAACGGGTTTCCATGAAAAACTGTTTTTT
NA | TRBJ2-1 | once | TRBV7-2 | CASSSMGNNNEQFF | TGTGCCAGCAGTTCAATGGGGAACAACAATGAGCAGTTCTTC
NA | TRBJ2-3 | NA | TRBV6-5 | CASRAGLAGTDTRYF | TGTGCCAGCAGGGCGGGACTTGCAGGCACAGATACGCGGTATTTT
NA | TRBJ1-2 | NA | TRBV28 | CASRLTLNYGYTF | TGTGCCAGCAGGCTGACACTAAACTATGGCTACACCTTC
TRBD2 | TRBJ2-5 | NA | TRBV6-1 | CASSPAGGQETQYF | TGTGCCAGCAGCCCAGCGGGGGGCCAAGAGACCCAGTACTTC
NA | TRBJ2-6 | NA | TRBV2 | CASRDNSLGANVLTF | TGTGCCAGCAGAGACAACTCCTTGGGGGCCAACGTCCTGACTTTC
TRBD1 | TRBJ1-4 | NA | TRBV6-1 | CASRRGRIDEKLFF | TGTGCCAGCAGAAGGGGGCGTATTGATGAAAAACTGTTTTTT
TRBD2 | TRBJ2-1 | NA | TRBV4-2 | CASSQEPAGGLYNEQFF | TGTGCCAGCAGCCAAGAGCCAGCGGGGGGCCTCTACAATGAGCAGTTCTTC
NA | TRBJ2-2 | NA | TRBV4-3 | CASSQDTGTGELFF | TGCGCCAGCAGCCAAGATACGGGGACCGGGGAGCTGTTTTTT
NA | TRBJ2-7 | NA | TRBV12-5 | CASGLEDTGSEQYF | TGTGCTAGTGGTTTGGAGGATACGGGGTCCGAGCAGTACTTC
NA | TRBJ2-3 | NA | TRBV6-5 | CASSYGMGTDTQYF | TGTGCCAGCAGTTACGGGATGGGCACAGATACGCAGTATTTT
TRBD1 | TRBJ2-2 | NA | TRBV4-1 | CASSQSGGGTGELFF | TGCGCCAGCAGCCAATCAGGGGGCGGGACCGGGGAGCTGTTTTTT
TRBD2 | TRBJ2-1 | NA | TRBV5-1 | CASSLLAGENNEQFF | TGCGCCAGCAGCTTACTAGCGGGGGAAAACAATGAGCAGTTCTTC
NA | TRBJ1-5 | NA | TRBV19 | CASSTQANSNQPQHF | TGTGCCAGTAGTACGCAGGCGAATAGCAATCAGCCCCAGCATTTT
NA | TRBJ1-5 | NA | TRBV6-1 | CASSEIGGGQPQHF | TGTGCCAGCAGTGAAATAGGGGGAGGTCAGCCCCAGCATTTT
TRBD1 | TRBJ2-1 | NA | TRBV27 | CASSLGTGVNEQFF | TGTGCCAGCAGTTTAGGGACAGGGGTTAATGAGCAGTTCTTC
TRBD2 | TRBJ2-3 | NA | TRBV7-2 | CASSSSGGAGDTQYF | TGTGCCAGCAGTTCTAGCGGGGGGGCAGGAGATACGCAGTATTTT